This T cell receptor (beta chain) was documented in a study of T cell responses to AZD1222 COVID-19 vaccine. Some clones are missing from TCRdb's copy, which holds only in-frame ones; the method was immunoSEQ multiplex PCR. The profile shows 140,000 to 150,000 clones, roughly 92% of them singletons. About this clone: What it recognizes is unknown.

Study-level points and caveats: Clonal diversity may have been underestimated in mostly white British donors. Repertoires in all cases were sampled only once the peak T cell response had passed.

V dropped 1 base and J dropped 5 bases, with 8 bases sitting between them. The CDR3 is 14 amino acids. Looked up from germline, CDR1 is KGHSH and CDR2 is LQKENI. Sample: peripheral blood, taken on day 0 of AZD1222 vaccination. The sequence derives from an adult in good health. The chain joins TRBV18 to TRBJ2-2, with D unresolved. The CDR3 DNA follows: TGTGCCAGCTCACCACTGTGGAAGACCGGGGAGCTGTTTTTT. Protein: CASSPLWKTGELFF.